This TCR beta chain was documented in a study of blood T cells in healthy people across ages. The authors ran a second PCR of 7 to 11 cycles using a sample-barcoded 5' primer and a J-beta primer mix. TCRdb redid the calling of the 5' RACE reads with MiXCR, one entry per CDR3 protein. The sample records over 500,000 distinct CDR3 sequences, about 27% being singletons. Germline V gene data show CDR1 as MNHNS and CDR2 as SASEGT. The CDR3 contains 14 residues. The V and J ends lost 7 bases and 2 bases respectively, with 11 bases between them. The same sample was also used in a study of T cells of mothers and their children.

V gene TRBV6-1 combines with J gene TRBJ2-2; D may be TRBD1 (6 bases). Material: blood. This TCR derives from a boy aged 2 to 9 in good health. The CDR3, as DNA: TGTGCCAGCAACAGGGTCCCTAACACCGGGGAGCTGTTTTTT. It is translated as CASNRVPNTGELFF.